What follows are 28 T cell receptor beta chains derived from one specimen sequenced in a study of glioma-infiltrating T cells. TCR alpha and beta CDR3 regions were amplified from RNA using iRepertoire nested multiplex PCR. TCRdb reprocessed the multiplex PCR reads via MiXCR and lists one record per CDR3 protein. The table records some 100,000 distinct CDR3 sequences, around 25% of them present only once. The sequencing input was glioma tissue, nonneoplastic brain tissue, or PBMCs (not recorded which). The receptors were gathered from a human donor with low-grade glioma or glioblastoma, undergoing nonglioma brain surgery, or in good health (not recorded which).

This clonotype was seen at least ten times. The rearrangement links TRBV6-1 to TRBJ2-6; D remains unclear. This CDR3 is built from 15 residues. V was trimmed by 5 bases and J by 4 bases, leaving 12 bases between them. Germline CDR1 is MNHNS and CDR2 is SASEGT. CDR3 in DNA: TGTGCCAGCAGTATAGGGATGAAAGGGGCCAACGTCCTGACTTTC. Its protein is CASSIGMKGANVLTF.

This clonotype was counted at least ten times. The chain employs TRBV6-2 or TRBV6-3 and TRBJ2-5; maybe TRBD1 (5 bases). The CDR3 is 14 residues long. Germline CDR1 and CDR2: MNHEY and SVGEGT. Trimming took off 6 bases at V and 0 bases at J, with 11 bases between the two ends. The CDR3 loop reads CASRDRQYQETQYF. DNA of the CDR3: TGTGCCAGCAGGGATCGACAGTACCAAGAGACCCAGTACTTC.

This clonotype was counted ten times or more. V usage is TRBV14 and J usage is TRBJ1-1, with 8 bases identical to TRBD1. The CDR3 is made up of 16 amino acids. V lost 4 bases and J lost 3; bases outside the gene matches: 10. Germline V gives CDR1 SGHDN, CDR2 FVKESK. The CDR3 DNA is TGTGCCAGCAGCCTGACAGGGGCAAGGCGGGACACTGAAGCTTTCTTT. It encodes CASSLTGARRDTEAFF.

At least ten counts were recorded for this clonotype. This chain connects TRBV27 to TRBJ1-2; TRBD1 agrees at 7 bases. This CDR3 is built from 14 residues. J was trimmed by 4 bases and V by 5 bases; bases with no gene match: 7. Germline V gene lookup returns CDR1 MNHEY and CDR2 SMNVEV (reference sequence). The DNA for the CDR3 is TGTGCCAGCAGTACTCGACAGGGCCTCTATGGCTACACCTTC. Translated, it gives CASSTRQGLYGYTF.

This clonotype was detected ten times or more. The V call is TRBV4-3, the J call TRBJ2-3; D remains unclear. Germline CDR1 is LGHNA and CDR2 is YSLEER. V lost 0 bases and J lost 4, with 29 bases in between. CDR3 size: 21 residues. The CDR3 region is CASSQDPLLLSLRGVPDTQYF. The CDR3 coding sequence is TGCGCCAGCAGCCAAGATCCCCTCCTTTTGAGCCTCCGCGGAGTCCCAGATACGCAGTATTTT.

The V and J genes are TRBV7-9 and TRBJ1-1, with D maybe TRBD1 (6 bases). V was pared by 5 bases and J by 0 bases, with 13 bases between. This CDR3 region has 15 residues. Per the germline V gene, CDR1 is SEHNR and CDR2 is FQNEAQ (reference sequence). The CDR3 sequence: CASSPGTNVNTEAFF. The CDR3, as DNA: TGTGCCAGCAGCCCCGGGACAAACGTGAACACTGAAGCTTTCTTT.

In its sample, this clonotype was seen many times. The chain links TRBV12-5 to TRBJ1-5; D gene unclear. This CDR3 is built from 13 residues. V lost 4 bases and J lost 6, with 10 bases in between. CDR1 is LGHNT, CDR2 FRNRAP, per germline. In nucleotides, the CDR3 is TGTGCTAGTGGTTATCTGGCGGGTCAGCCCCAGCATTTT. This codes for CASGYLAGQPQHF.

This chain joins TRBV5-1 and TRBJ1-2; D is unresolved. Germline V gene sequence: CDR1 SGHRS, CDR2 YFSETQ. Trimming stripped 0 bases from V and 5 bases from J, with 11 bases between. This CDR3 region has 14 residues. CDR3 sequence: CASSLVGSNYGYTF. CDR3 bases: TGCGCCAGCAGCTTGGTTGGCAGTAATTATGGCTACACCTTC.

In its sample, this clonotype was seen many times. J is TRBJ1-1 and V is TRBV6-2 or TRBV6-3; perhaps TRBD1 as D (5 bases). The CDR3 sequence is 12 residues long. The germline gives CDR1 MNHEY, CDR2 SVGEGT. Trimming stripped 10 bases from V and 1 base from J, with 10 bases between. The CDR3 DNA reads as TGTGCCACCCAGGGTTGGAACACTGAAGCTTTCTTT. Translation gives CATQGWNTEAFF.

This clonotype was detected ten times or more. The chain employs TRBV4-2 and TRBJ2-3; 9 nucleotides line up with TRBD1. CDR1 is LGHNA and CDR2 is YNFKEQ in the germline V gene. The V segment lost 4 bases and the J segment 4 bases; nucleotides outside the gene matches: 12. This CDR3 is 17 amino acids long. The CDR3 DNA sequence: TGTGCCAGCAGCCGCACAATGTGGGACAGGGCATCAGATACGCAGTATTTT. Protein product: CASSRTMWDRASDTQYF.

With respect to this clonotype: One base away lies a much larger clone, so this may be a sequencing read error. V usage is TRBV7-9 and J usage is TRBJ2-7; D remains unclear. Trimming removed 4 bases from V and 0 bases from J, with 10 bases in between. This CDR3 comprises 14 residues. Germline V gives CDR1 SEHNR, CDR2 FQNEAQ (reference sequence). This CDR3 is CASSWVGDSYEQYF. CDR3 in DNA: TGTGCCAGCAGCTGGGTGGGTGACTCCTACGAGCAGTACTTC.

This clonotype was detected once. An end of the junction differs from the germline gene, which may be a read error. This chain's CDR3 is CASSPGGVNQPRHF. DNA of the CDR3: TGTGCCAGCAGCCCGGGGGGAGTCAATCAGCCCCGGCATTTT. V usage is TRBV7-9 and J usage is TRBJ1-5; TRBD1 might be the D (5 bases). The CDR3 consists of 14 residues. CDR1 and CDR2 from the germline V gene are SEHNR and FQNEAQ (reference sequence).

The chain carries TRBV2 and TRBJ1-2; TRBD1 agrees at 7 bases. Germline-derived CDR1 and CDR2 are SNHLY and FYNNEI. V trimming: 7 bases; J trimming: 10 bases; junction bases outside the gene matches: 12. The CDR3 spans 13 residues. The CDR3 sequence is CASIRGGGRDYTF. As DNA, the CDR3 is TGTGCCAGCATTAGAGGGGGCGGGAGGGACTACACCTTC. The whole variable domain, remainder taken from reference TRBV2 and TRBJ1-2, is EPEVTQTPSHQVTQMGQEVILRCVPISNHLYFYWYRQILGQKVEFLVSFYNNEISEKSEIFDDQFSVERPDGSNFTLKIRSTKLEDSAMYFCASIRGGGRDYTFGSGTRLTVV.

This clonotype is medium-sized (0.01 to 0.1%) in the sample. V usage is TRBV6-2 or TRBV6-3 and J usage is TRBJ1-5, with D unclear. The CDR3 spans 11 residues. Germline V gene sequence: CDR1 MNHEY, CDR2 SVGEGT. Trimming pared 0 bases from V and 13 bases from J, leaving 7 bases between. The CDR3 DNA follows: TGTGCCAGCAGTTACTCATGGGAACAGCATTTT. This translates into CASSYSWEQHF.

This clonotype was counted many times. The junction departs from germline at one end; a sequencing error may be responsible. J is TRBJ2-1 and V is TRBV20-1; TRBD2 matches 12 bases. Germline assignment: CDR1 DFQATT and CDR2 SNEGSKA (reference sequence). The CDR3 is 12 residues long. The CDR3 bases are TGCAGTGCTAGAGAACTAGCGGGAGGCGCAATCTTC. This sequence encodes CSARELAGGAIF.

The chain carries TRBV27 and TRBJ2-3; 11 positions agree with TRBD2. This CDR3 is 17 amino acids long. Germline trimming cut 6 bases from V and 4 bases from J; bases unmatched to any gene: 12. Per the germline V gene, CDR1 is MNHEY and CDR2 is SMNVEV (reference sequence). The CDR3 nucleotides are TGTGCCAGCAGCCTTCTAGCGGGGGGCGGTAATCCAGATACGCAGTATTTT. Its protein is CASSLLAGGGNPDTQYF.

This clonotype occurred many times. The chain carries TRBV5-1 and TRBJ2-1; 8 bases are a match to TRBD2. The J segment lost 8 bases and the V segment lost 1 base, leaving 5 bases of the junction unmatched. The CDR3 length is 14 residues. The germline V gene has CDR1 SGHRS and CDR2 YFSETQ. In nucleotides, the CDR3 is TGCGCCAGCAGCTTGCAGCGGGGGTGGGATGAGCAGTTCTTC. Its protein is CASSLQRGWDEQFF.

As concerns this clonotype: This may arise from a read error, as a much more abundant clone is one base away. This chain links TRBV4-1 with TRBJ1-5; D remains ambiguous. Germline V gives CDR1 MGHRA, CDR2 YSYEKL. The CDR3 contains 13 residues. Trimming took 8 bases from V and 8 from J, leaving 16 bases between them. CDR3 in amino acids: CASAYSVNKPQHF. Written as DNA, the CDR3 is TGCGCCAGCGCTTACTCGGTAAATAAGCCCCAGCATTTT.

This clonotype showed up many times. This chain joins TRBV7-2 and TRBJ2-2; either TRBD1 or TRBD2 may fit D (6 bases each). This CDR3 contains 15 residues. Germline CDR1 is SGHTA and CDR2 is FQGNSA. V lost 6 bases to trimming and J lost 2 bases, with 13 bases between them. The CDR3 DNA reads TGTGCCAGCAGTTTAAGGGGGGTTAACACCGGGGAGCTGTTTTTT. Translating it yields CASSLRGVNTGELFF.

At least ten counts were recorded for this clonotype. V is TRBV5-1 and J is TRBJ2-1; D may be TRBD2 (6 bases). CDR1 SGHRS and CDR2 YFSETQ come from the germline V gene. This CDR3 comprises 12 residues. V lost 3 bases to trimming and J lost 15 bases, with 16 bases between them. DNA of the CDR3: TGCGCCAGCAGCTGGGAGGACTTGGCTTGGTTCTTC. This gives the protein CASSWEDLAWFF.

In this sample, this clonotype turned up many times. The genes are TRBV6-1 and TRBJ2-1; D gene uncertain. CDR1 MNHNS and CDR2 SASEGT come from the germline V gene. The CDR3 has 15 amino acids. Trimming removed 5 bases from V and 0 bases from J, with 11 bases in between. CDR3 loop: CASSYHPSSYNEQFF. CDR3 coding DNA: TGTGCCAGCAGTTATCATCCGAGCTCCTACAATGAGCAGTTCTTC.

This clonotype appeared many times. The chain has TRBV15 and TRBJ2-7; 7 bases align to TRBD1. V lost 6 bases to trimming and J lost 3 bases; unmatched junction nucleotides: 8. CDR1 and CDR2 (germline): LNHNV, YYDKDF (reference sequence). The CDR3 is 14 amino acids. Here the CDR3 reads CATSFWDRDYEQYF. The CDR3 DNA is TGTGCCACCAGTTTTTGGGACAGAGACTACGAGCAGTACTTC.

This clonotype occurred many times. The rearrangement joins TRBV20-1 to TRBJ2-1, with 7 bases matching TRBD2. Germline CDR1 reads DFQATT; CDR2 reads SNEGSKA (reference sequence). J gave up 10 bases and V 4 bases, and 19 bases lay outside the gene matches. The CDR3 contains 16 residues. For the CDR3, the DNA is TGCAGTGCTATCCCGTTTGGGGCGGGAGTTGAGAAGGAGCAGTTCTTC. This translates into CSAIPFGAGVEKEQFF.

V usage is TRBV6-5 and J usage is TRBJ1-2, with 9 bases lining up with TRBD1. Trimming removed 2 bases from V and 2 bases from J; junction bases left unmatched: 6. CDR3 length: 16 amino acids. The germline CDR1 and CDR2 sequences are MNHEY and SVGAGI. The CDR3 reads CASSYRGTGSNYGYTF. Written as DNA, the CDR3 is TGTGCCAGCAGTTACAGGGGGACAGGGTCCAACTATGGCTACACCTTC.

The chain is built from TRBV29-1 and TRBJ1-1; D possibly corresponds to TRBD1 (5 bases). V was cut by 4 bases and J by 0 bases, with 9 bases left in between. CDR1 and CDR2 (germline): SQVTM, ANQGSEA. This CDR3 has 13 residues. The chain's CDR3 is CSVVQGMNTEAFF. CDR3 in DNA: TGCAGCGTTGTCCAGGGAATGAACACTGAAGCTTTCTTT.

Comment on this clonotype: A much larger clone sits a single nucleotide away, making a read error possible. CDR3 coding DNA: TGCGCCAGCAGCCAAGATCACTTATATAGCACAGATACGCAGTATTTT. Translated: CASSQDHLYSTDTQYF. The chain links TRBV4-3 to TRBJ2-3; D gene ambiguous. CDR1 is LGHNA, CDR2 YSLEER, per germline. V lost 0 bases, J lost 0 bases, and 10 bases lay in between. This CDR3 region has 16 residues.

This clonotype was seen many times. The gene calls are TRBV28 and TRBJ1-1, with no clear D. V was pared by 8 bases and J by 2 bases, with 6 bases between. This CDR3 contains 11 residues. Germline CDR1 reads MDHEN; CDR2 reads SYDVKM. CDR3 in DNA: TGTGCCAGCTACCGAAACACTGAAGCTTTCTTT. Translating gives CASYRNTEAFF.

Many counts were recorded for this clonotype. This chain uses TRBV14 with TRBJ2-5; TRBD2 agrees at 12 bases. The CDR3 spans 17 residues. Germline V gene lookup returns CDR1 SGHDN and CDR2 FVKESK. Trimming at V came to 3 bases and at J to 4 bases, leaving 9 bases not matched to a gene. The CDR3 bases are TGTGCCAGCAGCCATACGGTACTAGCGGGGGGCCCAGAGACCCAGTACTTC. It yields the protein CASSHTVLAGGPETQYF.